The sequence of this TCR beta chain was determined in a study of PD-1 blockade in classical Hodgkin lymphoma. The CDR3 is made up of 16 amino acids. CDR1 LNHNV and CDR2 YYDKDF come from the germline V gene (reference sequence). V trimming: 4 bases; J trimming: 1 base; junction bases outside the gene matches: 7. TCRdb keeps only in-frame clones here, not all; method: immunoSEQ multiplex PCR. The top ten clones hold around 0.56% of a sample with approximately 28,000 clones, around 80% of them seen once. Whole-study results and caveats: At C4D1, TCR diversity had climbed significantly for CD4+ cells, though not for CD8+ cells. The study found complete responders had baseline diversity similar to newly diagnosed patients. Relapsed/refractory patients reportedly had lower baseline diversity than newly diagnosed patients.

As to time point: cycle 4 day 1 (C4D1), after 6 weeks of nivolumab. All patients relapsed after autologous stem cell transplantation, and brentuximab vedotin exposure varied. Out of thawed PBMCs, magnetic negative selection purified CD4+ T cells. Best outcomes ranged across complete response, partial response and progressive disease. As to this clone: Its antigen is as yet unknown.

The V call is TRBV15, the J call TRBJ2-7; 10 positions match TRBD2. Sample: CD4+ T cells from blood, taken before the fourth cycle of nivolumab. The clonotype originates from a human donor with classical Hodgkin lymphoma. Here the CDR3 DNA reads TGTGCCACCAGCAAAGGTACTAGCGGGACTTCCTACGAGCAGTACTTC. Its protein product is CATSKGTSGTSYEQYF.